This passage covers 20 T cell receptor beta chains from one sample sequenced in a study of blood T cell repertoires in COVID-19. Libraries were prepared by immunoSEQ multiplex PCR; TCRdb keeps only in-frame clonotypes and omits some of them. The repertoire holds 120,000 to 150,000 clones, around 84% seen once, with 4.8% in the top ten. Sequenced material: peripheral blood. The receptor set was obtained from a human donor in a cohort sampled during active COVID-19.

The genes are TRBV29-1 and TRBJ1-1; D is unresolved. Germline CDR1 reads SQVTM; CDR2 reads ANQGSEA. The CDR3 consists of 12 residues. V was clipped by 4 bases and J by 1 base, with 7 bases between them. CDR3 sequence (DNA): TGCAGCGTTGCCTACAGGAACACTGAAGCTTTCTTT. Its translation is CSVAYRNTEAFF. The full variable domain, in which reference TRBV29-1 and TRBJ1-1 provide the parts outside the CDR3, is SAVISQKPSRDICQRGTSLTIQCQVDSQVTMMFWYRQQPGQSLTLIATANQGSEATYESGFVIDKFPISRPNLTFSTLTVSNMSPEDSSIYLCSVAYRNTEAFFGQGTRLTVV.

The CDR3, as DNA: TGTGCCTGGAGTCCCTTCTACAGGGCCAGTGGCTACACCTTC. This codes for CAWSPFYRASGYTF. This rearrangement joins TRBV30 to TRBJ1-2; perhaps TRBD1 as D (6 bases). V dropped 2 bases and J dropped 7 bases, with 17 bases sitting between them. CDR1 is GTSNPN, CDR2 SVGIG, per germline (reference sequence). The CDR3 is 14 amino acids.

This clone was seen only once. This rearrangement joins TRBV7-9 to TRBJ1-1, with D possibly matching TRBD1 (5 bases). The V and J ends lost 8 bases and 1 base respectively, with 14 bases between them. The length of the CDR3 is 14 residues. In germline, CDR1 is SEHNR, CDR2 FQNEAQ (reference sequence). As DNA, the CDR3 is TGTGCCAGCCGCCCCGGTCAGGGGAACACTGAAGCTTTCTTT. This translates into CASRPGQGNTEAFF.

The chain employs TRBV5-4 and TRBJ2-1; 8 nucleotides agree with TRBD2. Germline V gene sequence: CDR1 SGHNT, CDR2 YYREEE (reference sequence). The CDR3 contains 15 residues. V lost 0 bases, J lost 7 bases, and 6 bases stayed unmatched. CDR3 DNA: TGTGCCAGCAGCTTGGACGGACTAGCCTTGAATGAGCAGTTCTTC. It yields the protein CASSLDGLALNEQFF.

The V call is TRBV23-1, the J call TRBJ2-7; TRBD1 agrees at 9 bases. TRBV23-1 is an ORF, and what it does is uncertain. V shed 9 bases, J shed 2 bases, and the junction held 14 bases outside the gene matches. This CDR3 is built from 16 residues. As DNA, the CDR3 is TGCGCCAGTGCAGTCCCCTCGGACAGGGGCCCCTACGAGCAGTACGTC. Protein: CASAVPSDRGPYEQYV.

The chain uses TRBV20-1 and TRBJ2-1; D is perhaps TRBD2 (6 bases). CDR1 is DFQATT, CDR2 SNEGSKA, per germline (reference sequence). V gave up 3 bases and J gave up 4 bases, with 16 bases separating them. The CDR3 is made up of 15 amino acids. DNA for the CDR3: TGCAGTGCTAGTCCCAGAGGAGGGCGGTACAATGAGCAGTTCTTC. Its translation: CSASPRGGRYNEQFF.

The rearrangement joins TRBV2 to TRBJ2-2, with no clear D. The CDR3 spans 11 residues. CDR1 is SNHLY, CDR2 FYNNEI, per germline. Trimming pared 7 bases from V and 9 bases from J, leaving 9 bases between. The chain's CDR3 is CASKSDRELFF. The CDR3 nucleotides are TGTGCCAGCAAGAGCGACCGGGAGCTGTTTTTT.

The CDR3 DNA reads as TGCGCCAGCAGCCCACACAGGGTCTCAAAGATCTACACTGAAGCTTTCTTT. It encodes CASSPHRVSKIYTEAFF. The chain uses TRBV4-1 and TRBJ1-1; TRBD1 is a possible D gene (6 bases). CDR1 and CDR2 from the germline V gene are MGHRA and YSYEKL. V lost 4 bases and J 3 bases, leaving 21 bases between the germline ends. The CDR3 loop spans 17 amino acids.

This clone was detected only a few times. The chain has TRBV6-5 and TRBJ1-6, with TRBD1 matching over 9 bases. The CDR3 has 15 residues. In germline, CDR1 is MNHEY, CDR2 SVGAGI. V lost 2 bases and J lost 10; bases outside the gene matches: 6. CDR3 bases: TGTGCCAGCAGTTACGGGGGGACAGGGCAATCACCCCTCCACTTT. Protein product: CASSYGGTGQSPLHF.

The chain joins TRBV6-5 to TRBJ1-1, with a tentative D call TRBD1 (5 bases). V lost 7 bases, J lost 1 base, and 13 bases lay in between. The germline V gene has CDR1 MNHEY and CDR2 SVGAGI. This CDR3 has 14 amino acids. CDR3 DNA: TGTGCCAGCATTAAGACAGTCCCGAACACTGAAGCTTTCTTT. Encoded protein: CASIKTVPNTEAFF.

The gene calls are TRBV5-1 and TRBJ1-2; TRBD1 matches 9 bases. J was trimmed by 6 bases and V by 1 base; bases with no gene match: 7. Germline V gene lookup returns CDR1 SGHRS and CDR2 YFSETQ. The CDR3 runs to 15 residues. The CDR3 spells CASSLSPGQGNGYTF. The CDR3 DNA is TGCGCCAGCAGCTTGAGCCCGGGACAGGGTAATGGCTACACCTTC.

The chain has TRBV4-2 and TRBJ1-2; a weak D match, TRBD1 (5 bases). Germline CDR1 reads LGHNA; CDR2 reads YNFKEQ. The CDR3 is made up of 16 amino acids. Trimming shortened V by 3 bases and J by 5 bases, and 19 bases separated the two germline ends. The CDR3 DNA sequence: TGTGCCAGCAGCCAGGGTGCGGGGGATCGGAAATATGGCTACACCTTC. Encoded protein: CASSQGAGDRKYGYTF.

The table lists this clone with a few counts. This chain joins TRBV9 and TRBJ2-5; tentative D call: TRBD2 (5 bases). The CDR3 length is 13 residues. CDR1 is SGDLS, CDR2 YYNGEE, per germline. Trimming removed 0 bases at V and 7 bases at J, with 10 bases between. CDR3 region: CASSVESAGTQYF. The CDR3 region has the DNA TGTGCCAGCAGCGTAGAGAGTGCGGGGACCCAGTACTTC.

V is TRBV5-6 and J is TRBJ2-1; possible D gene TRBD1, 5 bases. Looked up from germline, CDR1 is SGHDT and CDR2 is YYEEEE. V lost 1 base, J lost 7 bases, and 15 bases lay in between. The CDR3 spans 15 residues. The CDR3 nucleotides are TGTGCCAGCAGCTTGAGGGGCCCCTTGGGGAATGAGCAGTTCTTC. As protein: CASSLRGPLGNEQFF.

The V call is TRBV19, the J call TRBJ1-4, with 7 nucleotides matching TRBD1. V gave up 4 bases and J gave up 4 bases; unmatched junction bases: 15. Looked up from germline, CDR1 is LNHDA and CDR2 is SQIVND (reference sequence). CDR3 size: 18 residues. CDR3 sequence (DNA): TGTGCCAGTAGTACCCGAGGAGGGACAGCGGGTGGTAATGAAAAACTGTTTTTT. It specifies CASSTRGGTAGGNEKLFF.

Here the CDR3 reads CAISATTGDFPSPLHF. CDR3 DNA: TGTGCCATCAGCGCAACGACAGGCGACTTTCCTTCACCCCTCCACTTT. V gene TRBV10-3 combines with J gene TRBJ1-6; D may be TRBD1 (6 bases). The length of the CDR3 is 16 residues. CDR1 ENHRY and CDR2 SYGVKD come from the germline V gene. V was cut by 6 bases and J by 9 bases, with 21 bases left in between.

V and J are TRBV30 and TRBJ1-5, with D perhaps TRBD1 (6 bases). Looked up from germline, CDR1 is GTSNPN and CDR2 is SVGIG (reference sequence). The CDR3 extends over 16 amino acids. V lost 1 base and J 4 bases, leaving 17 bases between the germline ends. The CDR3 DNA sequence: TGTGCCTGGAGTGGTTCTACAGGGTTGGTGAATCAGCCCCAGCATTTT. Its translation is CAWSGSTGLVNQPQHF. Supplemented by reference TRBV30 and TRBJ1-5, the full variable domain reads SQTIHQWPATLVQPVGSPLSLECTVEGTSNPNLYWYRQAAGRGLQLLFYSVGIGQISSEVPQNLSASRPQDRQFILSSKKLLLSDSGFYLCAWSGSTGLVNQPQHFGDGTRLSIL.

This clone was seen a single time. V is TRBV4-1 and J is TRBJ2-1; D is possibly TRBD1 (6 bases). The CDR3 sequence is 15 residues long. Germline loops: CDR1 MGHRA, CDR2 YSYEKL. Trimming cost V 1 base and J 7 bases, with 14 bases left between them. DNA for the CDR3: TGCGCCAGCAGCCAAGGGGACACTCTTGGGAATGAGCAGTTCTTC. This encodes CASSQGDTLGNEQFF.

The chain couples TRBV7-6 to TRBJ2-1; D is possibly TRBD2 (6 bases). The V end was cut by 0 bases, the J end by 2 bases, with 11 bases between. Germline V gene lookup returns CDR1 SGHVS and CDR2 FNYEAQ. The CDR3 totals 16 residues. The chain's CDR3 is CASSLATRLAYNEQFF. The CDR3 DNA reads TGTGCCAGCAGCTTAGCGACCCGACTAGCCTACAATGAGCAGTTCTTC.

This rearrangement joins TRBV11-3 to TRBJ2-1; 9 positions agree with TRBD1. The CDR3 totals 18 residues. CDR1 SGHNT and CDR2 YENEEA come from the germline V gene. V was clipped by 2 bases and J by 4 bases; unmatched bases: 12. The CDR3 DNA reads TGTGCCAGCAGCTTAACACAGGGGGCAAAGCCCCTTTACAATGAGCAGTTCTTC. Protein sequence: CASSLTQGAKPLYNEQFF.